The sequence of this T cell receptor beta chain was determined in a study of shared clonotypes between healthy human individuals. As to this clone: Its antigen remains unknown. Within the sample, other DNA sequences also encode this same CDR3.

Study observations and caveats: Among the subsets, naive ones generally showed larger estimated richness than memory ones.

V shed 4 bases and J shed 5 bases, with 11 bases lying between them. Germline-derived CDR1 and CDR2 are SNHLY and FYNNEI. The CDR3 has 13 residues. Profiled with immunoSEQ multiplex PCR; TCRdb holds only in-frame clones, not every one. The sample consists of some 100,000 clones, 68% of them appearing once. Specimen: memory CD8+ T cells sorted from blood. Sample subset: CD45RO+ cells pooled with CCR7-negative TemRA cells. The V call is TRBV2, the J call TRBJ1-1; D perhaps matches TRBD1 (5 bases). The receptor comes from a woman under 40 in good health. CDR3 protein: CASSGGGRTEAFF. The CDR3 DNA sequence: TGTGCCAGCAGTGGCGGGGGGAGGACTGAAGCTTTCTTT.